The clone carrying this T cell receptor beta chain is a singleton in its sample. This record belongs to a study of OX40 agonist ivuxolimab in advanced cancers. The germline V and J ends were trimmed by 1 base and 6 bases, with 7 bases remaining between them. Germline V gene sequence: CDR1 SEHNR, CDR2 FQNEAQ (reference sequence). The CDR3 runs to 12 residues. The method was immunoSEQ multiplex PCR; TCRdb's version includes in-frame clones alone and lacks a portion of them. This table holds under 75,000 clones, roughly nine tenths found once. This rearrangement joins TRBV7-9 to TRBJ2-7; D call uncertain. The specimen was CD4+ or CD8+ T cells sorted from blood, collected in a trial of the OX40 agonist ivuxolimab. The receptor comes from an adult with an advanced solid tumor such as melanoma, head and neck, liver or kidney cancer. The CDR3 region is CASSLDPTEQYF. The CDR3 DNA sequence: TGTGCCAGCAGCTTAGATCCTACCGAGCAGTACTTC. The full variable domain, completed using reference TRBV7-9 and TRBJ2-7, is DTGVSQNPRHKITKRGQNVTFRCDPISEHNRLYWYRQTLGQGPEFLTYFQNEAQLEKSRLLSDRFSAERPKGSFSTLEIQRTEQGDSAMYLCASSLDPTEQYFGPGTRLTVT.